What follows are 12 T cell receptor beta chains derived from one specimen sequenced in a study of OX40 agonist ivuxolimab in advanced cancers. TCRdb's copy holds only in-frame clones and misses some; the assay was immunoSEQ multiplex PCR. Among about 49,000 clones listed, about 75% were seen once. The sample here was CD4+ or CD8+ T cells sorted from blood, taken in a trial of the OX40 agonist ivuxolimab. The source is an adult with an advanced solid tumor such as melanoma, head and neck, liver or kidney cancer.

The CDR3 DNA follows: TGCAGCGTCGGTAGTCTAGATGAAAAACTGTTTTTT. Translating it yields CSVGSLDEKLFF. V usage is TRBV29-1 and J usage is TRBJ1-4; no firm D call. Germline CDR1 and CDR2: SQVTM and ANQGSEA. V was cut by 6 bases and J by 6 bases, with 11 bases left in between. The CDR3 has 12 amino acids.

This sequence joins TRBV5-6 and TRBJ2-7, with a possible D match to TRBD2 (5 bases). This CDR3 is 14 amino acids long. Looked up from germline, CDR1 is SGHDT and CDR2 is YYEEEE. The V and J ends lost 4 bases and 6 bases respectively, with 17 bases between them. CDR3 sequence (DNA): TGTGCCAGCAGCGGTCCTCCGGGAACGCTCGAGCAGTACTTC. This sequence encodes CASSGPPGTLEQYF.

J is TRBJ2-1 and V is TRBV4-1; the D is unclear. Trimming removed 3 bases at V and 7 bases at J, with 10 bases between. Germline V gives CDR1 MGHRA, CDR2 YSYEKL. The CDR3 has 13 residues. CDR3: CASSQLIGNEQFF. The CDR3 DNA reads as TGCGCCAGCAGCCAGTTGATCGGGAATGAGCAGTTCTTC.

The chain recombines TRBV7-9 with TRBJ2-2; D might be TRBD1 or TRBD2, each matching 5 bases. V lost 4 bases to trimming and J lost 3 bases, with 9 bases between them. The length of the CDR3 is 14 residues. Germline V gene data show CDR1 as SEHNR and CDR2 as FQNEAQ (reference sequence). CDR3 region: CASSSGPDTGELFF. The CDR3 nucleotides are TGTGCCAGCAGCTCGGGACCTGACACCGGGGAGCTGTTTTTT.

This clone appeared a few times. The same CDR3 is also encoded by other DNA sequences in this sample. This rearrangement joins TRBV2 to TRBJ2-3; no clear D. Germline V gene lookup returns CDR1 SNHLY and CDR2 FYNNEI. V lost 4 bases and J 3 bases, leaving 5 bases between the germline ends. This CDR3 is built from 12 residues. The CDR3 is CASSVETDTQYF. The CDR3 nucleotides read TGTGCCAGCAGTGTGGAGACAGATACGCAGTATTTT.

As DNA, the CDR3 is TGTGCCAGCAGTAGGGACTTTCAAGAGACCCAGTACTTC. Amino acid sequence: CASSRDFQETQYF. V is TRBV6-4 and J is TRBJ2-5; tentatively, D is TRBD2 (6 bases). The CDR3 runs to 13 residues. V lost 5 bases and J lost 2, with 9 bases in between. The germline V gene has CDR1 MRHNA and CDR2 SNTAGT.

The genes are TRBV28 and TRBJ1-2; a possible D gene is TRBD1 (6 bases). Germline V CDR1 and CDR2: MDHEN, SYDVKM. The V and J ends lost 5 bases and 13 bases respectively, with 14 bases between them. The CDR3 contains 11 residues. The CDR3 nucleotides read TGTGCCAGCAGTATACCAACAGGGAGCACCTTC. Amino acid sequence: CASSIPTGSTF.

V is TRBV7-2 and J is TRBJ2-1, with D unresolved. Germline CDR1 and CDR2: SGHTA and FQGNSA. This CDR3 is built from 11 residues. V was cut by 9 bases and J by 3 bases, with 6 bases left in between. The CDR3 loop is CASAYYNEQFF. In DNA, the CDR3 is TGTGCCAGTGCCTACTACAATGAGCAGTTCTTC.

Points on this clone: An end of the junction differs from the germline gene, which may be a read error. The CDR3 spells CASSPTGGGNGYAF. The CDR3 DNA is TGTGCCAGCAGTCCCACAGGGGGCGGTAATGGCTACGCCTTC. The chain links TRBV7-2 to TRBJ1-2; 9 bases fit TRBD1. CDR1 SGHTA and CDR2 FQGNSA come from the germline V gene. The length of the CDR3 is 14 residues.

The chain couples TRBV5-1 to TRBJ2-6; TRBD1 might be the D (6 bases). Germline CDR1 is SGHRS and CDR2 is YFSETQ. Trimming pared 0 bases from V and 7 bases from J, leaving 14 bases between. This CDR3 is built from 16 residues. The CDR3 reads CASSLAQGLAANVLTF. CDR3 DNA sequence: TGCGCCAGCAGCTTGGCACAGGGTCTAGCCGCCAACGTCCTGACTTTC.

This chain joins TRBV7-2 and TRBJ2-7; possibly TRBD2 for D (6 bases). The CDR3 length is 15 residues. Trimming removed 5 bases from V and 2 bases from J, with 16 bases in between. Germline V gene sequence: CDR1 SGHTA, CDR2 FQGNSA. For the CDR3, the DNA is TGTGCCAGCAGCCCGGAGGCGGGATCCCCCTACGAGCAGTACTTC. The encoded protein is CASSPEAGSPYEQYF.

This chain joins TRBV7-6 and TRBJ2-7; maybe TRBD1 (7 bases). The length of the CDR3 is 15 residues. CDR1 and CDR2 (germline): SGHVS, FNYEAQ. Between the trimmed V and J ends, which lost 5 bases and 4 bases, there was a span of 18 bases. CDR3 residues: CASSPGGGGVYEQYF. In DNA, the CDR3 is TGTGCCAGCAGCCCAGGGGGAGGTGGGGTGTACGAGCAGTACTTC.